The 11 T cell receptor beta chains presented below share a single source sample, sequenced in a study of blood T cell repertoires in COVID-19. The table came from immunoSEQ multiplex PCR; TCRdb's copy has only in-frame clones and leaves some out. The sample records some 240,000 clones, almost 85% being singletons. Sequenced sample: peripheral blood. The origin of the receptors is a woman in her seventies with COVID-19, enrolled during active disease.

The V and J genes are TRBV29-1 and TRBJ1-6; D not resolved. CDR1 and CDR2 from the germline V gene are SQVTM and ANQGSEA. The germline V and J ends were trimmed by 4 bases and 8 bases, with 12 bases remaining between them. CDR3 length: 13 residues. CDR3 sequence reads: CSVGEGADSPLHF. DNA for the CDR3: TGCAGCGTTGGTGAGGGAGCTGATTCACCCCTCCACTTT.

The CDR3 bases are TGTGCCAGCAGTCCGGACAGGGTTTCTATCTACGAGCAGTACTTC. Its translation is CASSPDRVSIYEQYF. The chain carries TRBV2 and TRBJ2-7; 8 bases fit TRBD1. The V segment lost 5 bases and the J segment 3 bases; nucleotides outside the gene matches: 9. CDR1 is SNHLY and CDR2 is FYNNEI in the germline V gene. The CDR3 loop spans 15 amino acids.

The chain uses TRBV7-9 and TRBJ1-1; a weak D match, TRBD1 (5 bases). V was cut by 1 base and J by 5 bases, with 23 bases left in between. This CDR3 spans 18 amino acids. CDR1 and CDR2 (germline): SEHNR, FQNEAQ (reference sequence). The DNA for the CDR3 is TGTGCCAGCAGCTTAGGCTTAGTCGCCGGGGGGGTAAGAACTGAAGCTTTCTTT. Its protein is CASSLGLVAGGVRTEAFF.

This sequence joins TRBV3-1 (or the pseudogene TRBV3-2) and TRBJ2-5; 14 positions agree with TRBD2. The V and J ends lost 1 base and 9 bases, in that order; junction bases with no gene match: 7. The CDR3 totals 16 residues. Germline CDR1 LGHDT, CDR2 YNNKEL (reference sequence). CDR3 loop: CASSQAGTSGGSAQYF. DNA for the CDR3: TGTGCCAGCAGCCAAGCCGGGACTAGCGGGGGAAGCGCCCAGTACTTC.

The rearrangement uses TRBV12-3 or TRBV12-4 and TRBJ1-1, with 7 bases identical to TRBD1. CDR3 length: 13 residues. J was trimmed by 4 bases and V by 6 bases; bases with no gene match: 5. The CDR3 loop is CASRAGTATEAFF. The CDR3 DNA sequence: TGTGCCAGCAGGGCAGGGACAGCCACTGAAGCTTTCTTT.

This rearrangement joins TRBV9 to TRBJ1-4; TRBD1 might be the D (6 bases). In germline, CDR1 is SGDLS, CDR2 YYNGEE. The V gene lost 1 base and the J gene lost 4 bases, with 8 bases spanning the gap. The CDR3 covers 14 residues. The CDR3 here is CASSVSRGNEKLFF. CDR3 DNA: TGTGCCAGCAGCGTATCCAGGGGTAATGAAAAACTGTTTTTT.

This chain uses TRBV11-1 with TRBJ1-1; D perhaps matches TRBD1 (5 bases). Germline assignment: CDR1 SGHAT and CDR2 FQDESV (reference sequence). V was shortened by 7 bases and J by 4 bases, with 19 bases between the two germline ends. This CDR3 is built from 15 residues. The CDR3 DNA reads TGTGCCAGCACCCTCCAGGGAGGGAGGGGCACTGAAGCTTTCTTT. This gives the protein CASTLQGGRGTEAFF.

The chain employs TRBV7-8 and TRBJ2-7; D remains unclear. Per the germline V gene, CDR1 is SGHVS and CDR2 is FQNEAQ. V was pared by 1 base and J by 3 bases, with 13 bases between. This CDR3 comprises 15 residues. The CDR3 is CASSLEETRNYEQYF. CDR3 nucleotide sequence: TGTGCCAGCAGCTTAGAAGAGACGCGGAACTACGAGCAGTACTTC.

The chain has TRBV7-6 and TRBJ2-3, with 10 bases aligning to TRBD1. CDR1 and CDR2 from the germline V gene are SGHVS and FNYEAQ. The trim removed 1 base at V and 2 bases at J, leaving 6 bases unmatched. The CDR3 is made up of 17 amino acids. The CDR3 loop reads CASSLGSGQGVTDTQYF. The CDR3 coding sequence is TGTGCCAGCAGCTTAGGGTCCGGACAGGGGGTCACAGATACGCAGTATTTT.

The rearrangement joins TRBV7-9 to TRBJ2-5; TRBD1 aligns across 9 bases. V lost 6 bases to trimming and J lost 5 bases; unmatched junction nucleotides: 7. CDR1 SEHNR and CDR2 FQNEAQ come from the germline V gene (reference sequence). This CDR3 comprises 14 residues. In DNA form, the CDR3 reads TGTGCCAGCAGACCCCGACAGGGGGGGGAGACCCAGTACTTC. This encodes CASRPRQGGETQYF.

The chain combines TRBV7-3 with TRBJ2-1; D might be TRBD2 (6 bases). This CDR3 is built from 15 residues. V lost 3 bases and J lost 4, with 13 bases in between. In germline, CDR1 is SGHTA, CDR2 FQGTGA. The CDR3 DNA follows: TGTGCCAGCAGCTTGGTGGTGGGGACTTACAATGAGCAGTTCTTC. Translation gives CASSLVVGTYNEQFF.